This T cell receptor (beta chain) stems from a study of regulatory T cells in long-lasting Graves disease. Study observations and caveats: Blood alone, not thyroid tissue, was studied. Persistent patients shared more public clonotypes (over 2,500) than new patients (roughly 970).

Turning to this clonotype: Its antigen is still unknown.

Time point defined: newly diagnosed GD, antithyroid drugs for less than 3 months. Extracted RNA from PBMCs served as the source of the TCR library. According to the study, TCR beta libraries were built with iRepertoire HTBI primers and CDR3-region Arm-PCR. TCRdb called the multiplex PCR reads again in MiXCR, with one record for every CDR3 protein. Of 560,000 or so distinct CDR3 sequences listed, roughly a sixth are singletons. This same sample was also taken into another study, of T cells in Graves' hyperthyroidism and ophthalmopathy. Per that study: Across 18 months, stable Graves' hyperthyroidism was marked by no progression to ophthalmopathy.

The input for sequencing was peripheral blood mononuclear cells (PBMCs), taken at new diagnosis, from a patient treated with antithyroid drugs. The source of this sequence is a young man with Graves disease.

CDR3 sequence reads: CASSSRTWTGKIFGNTIYF. The DNA of the CDR3 is TGTGCCAGCAGTTCTCGAACTTGGACAGGGAAGATATTTGGAAACACCATATATTTT. The chain recombines TRBV12-3 or TRBV12-4 with TRBJ1-3, with 8 nucleotides matching TRBD1. After removal of 4 bases from V and 3 bases from J, the junction contained 17 bases not matched to a gene. The length of the CDR3 is 19 residues.